Sequencing of this TCR beta chain was carried out in a study of cytomegalovirus exposure and HLA in healthy donors. The PCR used 60 Vbeta and 13 Jbeta primers. Sequencing used immunoSEQ multiplex PCR; TCRdb keeps in-frame clones, though not all of them. Here the sample spans some 150,000 clones, roughly three quarters being singletons. Regarding the study as a whole: A further, later analysis showed that HLA-associated TCR beta chains (compared with equally common others) were more clonally expanded. The number of N-insertions in an Asian-associated ancestry cluster was reportedly below the 666-donor mean in a later analysis. In a later analysis, common viral pathogens appeared linked to several of the most significant clusters.

This clone appeared once. Its cognate antigen is unknown. CDR3 size: 14 residues. Germline CDR1 and CDR2: SGHRS and YFSETQ. V was trimmed by 0 bases and J by 7 bases, leaving 11 bases between them. The sequencing sample was made of PBMCs. V is TRBV5-1 and J is TRBJ2-1; no reliable D call. This clonotype was obtained from a man aged 18 to 35 in good health and CMV-seropositive. Here the CDR3 reads CASSLATLYNEQFF. For the CDR3, the DNA is TGCGCCAGCAGCTTGGCCACTCTATATAATGAGCAGTTCTTC.